Shown below are 11 T cell receptor beta chains from a single sample sequenced in a study of shared clonotypes between healthy human individuals. Naive CD8 cells lacked CD45RO, underwent positive selection for CCR7 and left out terminally differentiated effector memory CD45RA+ cells. Data came from immunoSEQ multiplex PCR; TCRdb stores just in-frame clones and leaves some out. Counted here are about 2 million clones, about 95% occurring once; the ten biggest clones make up about 1.1%. Sequenced sample: naive CD8+ T cells sorted from blood. The receptors were gathered from a man aged 18 to 35 in good health.

The V and J genes are TRBV4-2 and TRBJ2-3; no clear D. The germline V gene encodes CDR1 LGHNA and CDR2 YNFKEQ. V was pared by 1 base and J by 6 bases, with 5 bases between. The CDR3 has 12 residues. CDR3 in amino acids: CASSQGPDTQYF. In DNA, the CDR3 is TGTGCCAGCAGCCAAGGTCCGGATACGCAGTATTTT.

The chain has TRBV29-1 and TRBJ1-1; weak D call: TRBD1 (5 bases). The germline gives CDR1 SQVTM, CDR2 ANQGSEA. The CDR3 spans 14 residues. V lost 6 bases to trimming and J lost 3 bases, with 17 bases between them. CDR3 amino acids: CSVKVEQAYTEAFF. As DNA, the CDR3 is TGCAGCGTGAAGGTGGAACAGGCTTACACTGAAGCTTTCTTT.

The V call is TRBV7-9, the J call TRBJ1-2, with D tentatively TRBD1 (6 bases). This CDR3 has 15 residues. V was pared by 6 bases and J by 6 bases, with 20 bases between. Germline values: CDR1 SEHNR, CDR2 FQNEAQ (reference sequence). The CDR3 sequence is CASSPVTGARDGYTF. In DNA form, the CDR3 reads TGTGCCAGCAGTCCCGTTACGGGGGCTCGGGATGGCTACACCTTC.

The chain uses TRBV19 and TRBJ1-5, with 9 positions matching TRBD1. The V gene end was trimmed by 1 base and the J gene end by 7 bases; junction bases not matched to a gene: 8. From germline, CDR1 is LNHDA and CDR2 SQIVND (reference sequence). The CDR3 covers 16 residues. CDR3 nucleotide sequence: TGTGCCAGTAGTATAGCACAGGGGGCAGAGAGGCAGCCCCAGCATTTT. Protein: CASSIAQGAERQPQHF.

The chain combines TRBV10-3 with TRBJ2-7, with 9 bases fitting TRBD1. This CDR3 spans 16 amino acids. V dropped 0 bases and J dropped 5; count of bases not matched to a gene: 8. Germline V lookup: CDR1 ENHRY, CDR2 SYGVKD. The CDR3 region is CAISESRGTGSDEQYF. The CDR3 nucleotides read TGTGCCATCAGTGAGTCAAGGGGGACAGGGTCGGACGAGCAGTACTTC.

The chain employs TRBV27 and TRBJ1-2; D is perhaps TRBD1 (5 bases). The V and J ends lost 3 bases and 0 bases respectively, with 11 bases between them. The germline V gene has CDR1 MNHEY and CDR2 SMNVEV (reference sequence). This CDR3 is built from 15 residues. The CDR3 reads CASSFGQGPNYGYTF. The CDR3 DNA follows: TGTGCCAGCAGTTTCGGGCAGGGACCTAACTATGGCTACACCTTC.

This clone has a single count. The identical CDR3 is also encoded by other nucleotide sequences in the sample. The V and J genes are TRBV10-3 and TRBJ2-7; the D gene is possibly TRBD2 (5 bases). Germline V lookup: CDR1 ENHRY, CDR2 SYGVKD. The V gene lost 4 bases and the J gene lost 3 bases, with 10 bases spanning the gap. This CDR3 has 13 amino acids. As DNA, the CDR3 is TGTGCCATCAGTGGCGCCGGGGTCTACGAGCAGTACTTC. It yields the protein CAISGAGVYEQYF.

The chain combines TRBV7-9 with TRBJ1-2; tentatively, D is TRBD1 (5 bases). The CDR3 is 15 amino acids. The V gene lost 7 bases and the J gene lost 5 bases, with 20 bases spanning the gap. Germline lookup yields CDR1 SEHNR and CDR2 FQNEAQ (reference sequence). This chain's CDR3 is CASNPDSQGAYGYTF. CDR3 nucleotide sequence: TGTGCCAGCAACCCGGACTCGCAGGGCGCATATGGCTACACCTTC.

The rearrangement links TRBV6-5 to TRBJ2-1; the D is unclear. Trimming took 3 bases from V and 3 from J, leaving 15 bases between them. This CDR3 has 16 residues. Germline loops: CDR1 MNHEY, CDR2 SVGAGI. DNA for the CDR3: TGTGCCAGCAGTTATGAAGGGAAGAGTGTCTACAATGAGCAGTTCTTC. Translating gives CASSYEGKSVYNEQFF.

The rearrangement uses TRBV5-5 and TRBJ2-7; TRBD2 is a possible D gene (6 bases). CDR1 SGHKS and CDR2 YYEKEE come from the germline V gene (reference sequence). The CDR3 covers 15 residues. Trimming left V 4 bases short and J 3 bases short, with 17 bases between. The CDR3 is CASSIDRDSFYEQYF. As DNA, the CDR3 is TGTGCCAGCAGCATTGACCGGGACTCCTTCTACGAGCAGTACTTC.

This chain uses TRBV11-2 with TRBJ2-5; 12 bases agree with TRBD2. V shed 2 bases, J shed 5 bases, and the junction held 3 bases outside the gene matches. The CDR3 extends over 15 amino acids. Germline CDR1 and CDR2: SGHAT and FQNNGV. In nucleotides, the CDR3 is TGTGCCAGCAGCTTAAGGACTAGCGGGATTGAGACCCAGTACTTC. This codes for CASSLRTSGIETQYF.